A selection of T cell receptor beta chains follows, all from one sample in a study of technical replicates of blood from a handful of donors. Sequencing used immunoSEQ multiplex PCR; TCRdb keeps in-frame clones, though not all of them. The data hold approximately 99,000 clones, with approximately 96% observed a single time. Sequenced input: T cells isolated from PBMCs. The receptor source for this set is a human donor in good health. Both conserved end residues are trimmed from each CDR3.

TRBJ2-1	TRBV4-3	ASSQERQGDEQF
TRBJ1-3	TRBV14	ASSQEARGNTIY
TRBJ2-1	TRBV9	ASSVGAGGLATYNEQF
TRBJ2-7	TRBV5-1	ASSLVRVNSYEQY
TRBJ2-1	TRBV6-1	ASSEMLDNEQF
TRBJ2-1	TRBV27	ASSLTGTSGRLNNEQF
TRBJ1-1	TRBV29-1	SGYRALNTEAF
TRBJ2-7	TRBV6-5	ASSYLGQGANYEQY
TRBJ2-2	TRBV19	ASTANTGELF
TRBJ2-7	TRBV5-6	ASSLALLAYEQY
TRBJ1-5	TRBV5-5	ASSLGARQAWAGSNQPQH
TRBJ2-7	TRBV6-1	ASSSDSGGPDEQY
TRBJ1-5	TRBV6-5	ASSYNLQGPQH
TRBJ2-3	TRBV5-4	ASRPGLAGVFGEDTQY
TRBJ1-2	TRBV7-3	ASSLNFLIGRGTPNYGYT
TRBJ2-5	TRBV27	ASSLDGQGLGTQY
TRBJ1-4	TRBV5-1	ASSSTPTTNEKLF
TRBJ2-6	TRBV15	ATSRESFRTGANVLT
TRBJ2-1	TRBV7-2	ASSLLTGNEQF
TRBJ2-2	TRBV6-4	ASAPLAGDHGELF
TRBJ1-1	TRBV12-5	ASGLSTGNTEAF
TRBJ2-1	TRBV7-2	ASSHRGGVRGNEQF
TRBJ1-5	TRBV7-9	ASSLGTGKFNQPQH
TRBJ2-3	TRBV7-3	ASSLGLAGLTSTDTQY
TRBJ2-3	TRBV7-7	ASSQAGPTDTQY
TRBJ2-2	TRBV27	ASWGPGELF